This T cell receptor beta chain is drawn from a study of pediatric ulcerative colitis. Whole-study results and caveats: A couple of patients had blood samples with substantially reduced template counts.

The method was immunoSEQ multiplex PCR; TCRdb's version includes in-frame clones alone and lacks a portion of them. There are roughly 30,000 clones in the sample; roughly 86% occur only once, and 3.5% to 4.5% lies in the top ten. On this clone: The antigen remains unidentified.

Sequencing was done on a sample of blood. The receptor was derived from a boy younger than 18 with severe ulcerative colitis.

Here the CDR3 DNA reads TGTGCCAGTACTACCGGGACAGGGGGAGACGAGCAGTACTTC. Translation gives CASTTGTGGDEQYF. The chain links TRBV9 to TRBJ2-7, with 11 bases lining up with TRBD1. The CDR3 extends over 14 amino acids. The germline V gene has CDR1 SGDLS and CDR2 YYNGEE. V lost 8 bases, J lost 5 bases, and 9 bases stayed unmatched. The full variable domain, with the rest looked up from reference TRBV9 and TRBJ2-7, is DSGVTQTPKHLITATGQRVTLRCSPRSGDLSVYWYQQSLDQGLQFLIQYYNGEERAKGNILERFSAQQFPDLHSELNLSSLELGDSALYFCASTTGTGGDEQYFGPGTRLTVT.